Below are 22 T cell receptor beta chains sequenced from a single sample in a study of shared clonotypes between healthy human individuals. The table came from immunoSEQ multiplex PCR; TCRdb's copy has only in-frame clones and leaves some out. The data contain hundreds of thousands of clones, roughly three quarters of them singletons. The sequencing input was PBMCs. All receptors derive from a woman aged 40-49 years in good health. Some clones in this sample may be carry-over from other donors' samples.

The table lists this clone with a count of one. The chain employs TRBV25-1 and TRBJ2-7, with TRBD1 identical over 8 bases. The CDR3 sequence is 14 residues long. CDR1 MGHDK and CDR2 SYGVNS come from the germline V gene. V gave up 4 bases and J gave up 7 bases; unmatched junction bases: 9. The CDR3 loop is CASSVGQGAQEQYF. Written as DNA, the CDR3 is TGTGCCAGCAGTGTCGGGCAGGGGGCTCAAGAGCAGTACTTC.

CDR3 bases: TGCGCCAGCAGCTTAGGCTCGAACACCGGGGAGCTGTTTTTT. Its protein product is CASSLGSNTGELFF. This chain connects TRBV5-1 to TRBJ2-2; D unclear. CDR3 length: 14 residues. CDR1 is SGHRS, CDR2 YFSETQ, per germline. V lost 2 bases and J lost 0, with 5 bases in between.

This sequence joins TRBV4-2 and TRBJ2-5; possible D gene TRBD1, 6 bases. The assigned J gene may be wrong: the sequence end matches TRBJ2-7 better. Germline V lookup: CDR1 LGHNA, CDR2 YNFKEQ. The CDR3 is 14 residues long. CDR3 in amino acids: CASSRDGTTYEQYF. The CDR3 DNA reads TGTGCCAGCAGCCGGGACGGGACAACCTACGAGCAGTACTTC.

Worth noting for this clone: This same CDR3 is encoded by further DNA sequences in the sample. The rearrangement links TRBV7-9 to TRBJ1-1; no clear D. This CDR3 contains 13 residues. With 1 base removed from V and 1 base from J, the gap between germline ends came to 4 bases. Germline CDR1 is SEHNR and CDR2 is FQNEAQ (reference sequence). The CDR3, as DNA: TGTGCCAGCAGCTTAGAAGAGAACACTGAAGCTTTCTTT. Its translation is CASSLEENTEAFF.

V gene TRBV11-3 combines with J gene TRBJ1-5; tentative D call: TRBD1 (5 bases). CDR1 is SGHNT, CDR2 YENEEA, per germline. Trimming pared 1 base from V and 4 bases from J, leaving 11 bases between. CDR3 length: 15 amino acids. The CDR3 protein is CASSLGVRENQPQHF. Written as DNA, the CDR3 is TGTGCCAGCAGCTTAGGGGTCAGGGAAAATCAGCCCCAGCATTTT.

The V and J genes are TRBV7-8 and TRBJ1-1, with D possibly TRBD1 on 6 matching bases. The CDR3 has 15 amino acids. Germline assignment: CDR1 SGHVS and CDR2 FQNEAQ. Trimming shortened V by 7 bases and J by 5 bases, and 20 bases separated the two germline ends. The CDR3 DNA reads as TGTGCCAGCAACCTCGTTTGGGGGGCGCGAACTGAAGCTTTCTTT. Protein: CASNLVWGARTEAFF. The full variable domain, with the rest looked up from reference TRBV7-8 and TRBJ1-1, is GAGVSQSPRYKVAKRGQDVALRCDPISGHVSLFWYQQALGQGPEFLTYFQNEAQLDKSGLPSDRFFAERPEGSVSTLKIQRTQQEDSAVYLCASNLVWGARTEAFFGQGTRLTVV.

This clone was recorded a few times. The gene calls are TRBV29-1 and TRBJ1-1; D not certain. V was trimmed by 6 bases and J by 0 bases, leaving 11 bases between them. Per the germline V gene, CDR1 is SQVTM and CDR2 is ANQGSEA. The CDR3 is made up of 13 amino acids. CDR3: CSVSGNMNTEAFF. The CDR3 region has the DNA TGCAGCGTCTCGGGGAACATGAACACTGAAGCTTTCTTT.

This clone has a count of ten or more. V is TRBV28 and J is TRBJ2-7, with a weak D call TRBD1 (6 bases). V lost 6 bases, J lost 5 bases, and 17 bases lay in between. The CDR3 has 14 amino acids. Germline assignment: CDR1 MDHEN and CDR2 SYDVKM. This CDR3 reads CASRNVGTFHEQYF. CDR3 nucleotides: TGTGCCAGCAGAAACGTAGGGACATTCCACGAGCAGTACTTC.

The gene calls are TRBV5-1 and TRBJ1-1, with D possibly TRBD1 on 5 matching bases. V lost 3 bases and J 1 base, leaving 10 bases between the germline ends. CDR1 and CDR2 from the germline V gene are SGHRS and YFSETQ. This CDR3 is 14 amino acids long. CDR3 region: CASSSWTPNTEAFF. Written as DNA, the CDR3 is TGCGCCAGCAGCTCCTGGACACCGAACACTGAAGCTTTCTTT. The entire variable domain, with the rest obtained from reference TRBV5-1 and TRBJ1-1, is as follows: KAGVTQTPRYLIKTRGQQVTLSCSPISGHRSVSWYQQTPGQGLQFLFEYFSETQRNKGNFPGRFSGRQFSNSRSEMNVSTLELGDSALYLCASSSWTPNTEAFFGQGTRLTVV.

J is TRBJ1-2 and V is TRBV4-1, with D perhaps matching TRBD1 (6 bases). The germline CDR1 and CDR2 sequences are MGHRA and YSYEKL. The CDR3 contains 14 residues. Trimming left V 0 bases short and J 3 bases short, with 8 bases between. CDR3 region: CASSQDRGHYGYTF. CDR3 bases: TGCGCCAGCAGCCAAGATCGGGGGCACTATGGCTACACCTTC.

This sequence joins TRBV6-6 and TRBJ1-5; D is undetermined. The CDR3 is 13 residues long. CDR1 is MNHNY and CDR2 is SVGAGI in the germline V gene (reference sequence). With 0 bases removed from V and 4 bases from J, the gap between germline ends came to 4 bases. The CDR3: CASSYSSNQPQHF. The CDR3 nucleotides are TGTGCCAGCAGTTACTCGAGTAATCAGCCCCAGCATTTT.

This CDR3 reads CASSSPLYTIYF. The DNA for the CDR3 is TGTGCCAGCAGTTCGCCGTTGTACACCATATATTTT. This chain connects TRBV28 to TRBJ1-3; D call uncertain. The CDR3 contains 12 residues. The germline gives CDR1 MDHEN, CDR2 SYDVKM. V dropped 4 bases and J dropped 8 bases, with 9 bases sitting between them. The full variable domain, completed using reference TRBV28 and TRBJ1-3, is DVKVTQSSRYLVKRTGEKVFLECVQDMDHENMFWYRQDPGLGLRLIYFSYDVKMKEKGDIPEGYSVSREKKERFSLILESASTNQTSMYLCASSSPLYTIYFGEGSWLTVV.

The chain couples TRBV2 to TRBJ2-3; D is undetermined. The V gene's germline CDR1 is SNHLY and CDR2 FYNNEI. The CDR3 runs to 12 residues. V lost 8 bases to trimming and J lost 2 bases, with 8 bases between them. The CDR3 reads CASGFLTDTQYF. The CDR3 DNA follows: TGTGCCAGCGGCTTCCTCACAGATACGCAGTATTTT. The whole variable domain, filled in from reference TRBV2 and TRBJ2-3, reads EPEVTQTPSHQVTQMGQEVILRCVPISNHLYFYWYRQILGQKVEFLVSFYNNEISEKSEIFDDQFSVERPDGSNFTLKIRSTKLEDSAMYFCASGFLTDTQYFGPGTRLTVL.

The chain is built from TRBV5-1 and TRBJ1-2, with 7 bases fitting TRBD1. Looked up from germline, CDR1 is SGHRS and CDR2 is YFSETQ. Germline trimming cut 4 bases from V and 4 bases from J; bases unmatched to any gene: 4. This CDR3 region has 13 residues. The chain's CDR3 is CASSHDRAYGYTF. The CDR3 bases are TGCGCCAGCAGCCACGACAGGGCCTATGGCTACACCTTC.

The chain carries TRBV2 and TRBJ2-1; the match to TRBD2 covers 9 bases. Trimming cost V 6 bases and J 6 bases; bases outside gene matches: 12. CDR1 is SNHLY, CDR2 FYNNEI, per germline. The CDR3 is made up of 16 amino acids. The CDR3 loop is CASSALAGDFLNEQFF. The CDR3 nucleotides read TGTGCCAGCAGCGCCTTAGCGGGAGATTTTCTCAATGAGCAGTTCTTC.

V gene TRBV19 combines with J gene TRBJ2-7; the match to TRBD1 covers 11 bases. CDR3 size: 15 residues. CDR1 is LNHDA, CDR2 SQIVND, per germline (reference sequence). Losses at the gene ends were 3 bases for V and 2 bases for J; bases not matched to a gene: 3. The CDR3 DNA sequence: TGTGCCAGTAGTATGGCGGACAGGGGGCCCTACGAGCAGTACTTC. As protein: CASSMADRGPYEQYF.

The chain carries TRBV11-3 and TRBJ2-4, with D perhaps matching TRBD1 (6 bases). The CDR3 length is 14 residues. The germline V gene has CDR1 SGHNT and CDR2 YENEEA. The V end lost 4 bases, the J end lost 6 bases, and 13 bases lay between the germline ends. CDR3 loop: CASSSRDKGNIQYF. The CDR3 region has the DNA TGTGCCAGCAGCTCCCGGGACAAGGGAAACATTCAGTACTTC.

V and J are TRBV7-3 and TRBJ2-3, with 9 bases fitting TRBD1. V shed 4 bases, J shed 5 bases, and the junction held 7 bases outside the gene matches. CDR3 length equals 15 residues. Germline V gene data show CDR1 as SGHTA and CDR2 as FQGTGA. CDR3 sequence: CASSSNRGLGDTQYF. The CDR3 DNA follows: TGTGCCAGCAGCTCGAACAGGGGGCTGGGAGATACGCAGTATTTT.

This chain joins TRBV15 and TRBJ1-1; D perhaps matches TRBD1 (6 bases). Trimming removed 4 bases at V and 5 bases at J, with 11 bases between. This CDR3 spans 13 amino acids. Per the germline V gene, CDR1 is LNHNV and CDR2 is YYDKDF (reference sequence). Here the CDR3 DNA reads TGTGCCACCAGCAAACACAGGGATACTGAAGCTTTCTTT. This gives the protein CATSKHRDTEAFF.

The V and J genes are TRBV28 and TRBJ2-6; D call uncertain. The length of the CDR3 is 16 residues. V was shortened by 3 bases and J by 0 bases, with 9 bases between the two germline ends. Per the germline V gene, CDR1 is MDHEN and CDR2 is SYDVKM. This chain's CDR3 is CASSLAGASGANVLTF. In DNA, the CDR3 is TGTGCCAGCAGTTTGGCCGGCGCCTCTGGGGCCAACGTCCTGACTTTC. The full variable domain, in which reference TRBV28 and TRBJ2-6 provide the parts outside the CDR3, is DVKVTQSSRYLVKRTGEKVFLECVQDMDHENMFWYRQDPGLGLRLIYFSYDVKMKEKGDIPEGYSVSREKKERFSLILESASTNQTSMYLCASSLAGASGANVLTFGAGSRLTVL.

The V and J genes are TRBV27 and TRBJ2-1; TRBD2 aligns across 7 bases. The J segment lost 7 bases and the V segment lost 4 bases, leaving 10 bases of the junction unmatched. This CDR3 region has 15 residues. Germline V gene lookup returns CDR1 MNHEY and CDR2 SMNVEV (reference sequence). In DNA, the CDR3 is TGTGCCAGCAGTTCCCATGGACTAGTTTTAAATGAGCAGTTCTTC. It is translated as CASSSHGLVLNEQFF.

The V gene is TRBV6-1, the J gene TRBJ1-6; the D is unclear. V was clipped by 3 bases and J by 4 bases, with 1 base between them. CDR1 and CDR2 from the germline V gene are MNHNS and SASEGT. This CDR3 region has 12 residues. The CDR3 DNA is TGTGCCAGCAGTGATTATAATTCACCCCTCCACTTT. This sequence encodes CASSDYNSPLHF.